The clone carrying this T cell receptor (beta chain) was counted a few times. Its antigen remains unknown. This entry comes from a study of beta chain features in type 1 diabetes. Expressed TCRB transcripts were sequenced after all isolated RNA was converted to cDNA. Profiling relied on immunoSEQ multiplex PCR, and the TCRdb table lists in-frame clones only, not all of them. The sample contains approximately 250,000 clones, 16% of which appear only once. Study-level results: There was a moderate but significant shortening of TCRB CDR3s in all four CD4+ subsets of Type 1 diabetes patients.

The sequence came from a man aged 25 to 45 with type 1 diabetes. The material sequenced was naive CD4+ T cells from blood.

The CDR3 coding sequence is TGTGCCAGCTCAACAGACAGCAACTATGGCTACACCTTC. Residues: CASSTDSNYGYTF. The gene calls are TRBV18 and TRBJ1-2, with D maybe TRBD1 (5 bases). Germline V gene data show CDR1 as KGHSH and CDR2 as LQKENI. The CDR3 is made up of 13 amino acids. Trimming pared 5 bases from V and 2 bases from J, leaving 9 bases between.